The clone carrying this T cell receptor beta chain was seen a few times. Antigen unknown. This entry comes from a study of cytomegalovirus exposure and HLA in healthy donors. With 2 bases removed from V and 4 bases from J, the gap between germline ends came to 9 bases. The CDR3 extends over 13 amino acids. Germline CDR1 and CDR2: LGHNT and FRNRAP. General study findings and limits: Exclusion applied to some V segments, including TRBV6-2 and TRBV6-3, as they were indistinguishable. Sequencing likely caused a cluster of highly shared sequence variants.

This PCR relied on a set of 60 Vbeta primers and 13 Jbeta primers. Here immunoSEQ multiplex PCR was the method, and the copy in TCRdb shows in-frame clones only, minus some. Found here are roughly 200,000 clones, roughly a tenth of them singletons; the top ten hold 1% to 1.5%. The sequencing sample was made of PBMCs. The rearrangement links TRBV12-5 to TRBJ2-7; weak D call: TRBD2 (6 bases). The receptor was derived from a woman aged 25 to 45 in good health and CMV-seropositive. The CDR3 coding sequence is TGTGCTAGTGGTTTGCCGGAGGGTTACGAGCAGTACTTC. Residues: CASGLPEGYEQYF.